This T cell receptor (beta chain) was sequenced during a study of identical twins. Study-level findings and limits: Out-of-frame beta sequences exhibited a weaker degree of excess twin sharing. Abundant cord blood beta clonotypes carried fewer insertions; memory repertoires showed none.

The table lists this clonotype with a few counts. As yet, its antigen is unknown. CDR3 length: 14 amino acids. Germline-derived CDR1 and CDR2 are LNHDA and SQIVND (reference sequence). V shed 8 bases and J 4 bases; nucleotides not matched to a gene: 10. A universal primer site was incorporated via template switching, and the cDNA contained unique molecular identifiers. TCRdb analysed the 5' RACE reads with MiXCR anew, one entry per CDR3 protein. The sample consists of roughly 490,000 distinct CDR3 sequences, roughly an eighth of them appearing once. These data also featured in a second study, about yellow fever vaccine responses in identical twins. From that report: Twins' vaccine T cell responses were reported to seem partly convergent and partly personalized.

The sample was CD4+ T cells sorted from blood. The source is a woman under 30 in good health. The chain has TRBV19 and TRBJ2-7, with 8 bases aligning to TRBD1. CDR3 residues: CASSGQGRKYEQYF. The DNA for the CDR3 is TGTGCCAGTTCTGGACAGGGTAGAAAATACGAGCAGTACTTC.